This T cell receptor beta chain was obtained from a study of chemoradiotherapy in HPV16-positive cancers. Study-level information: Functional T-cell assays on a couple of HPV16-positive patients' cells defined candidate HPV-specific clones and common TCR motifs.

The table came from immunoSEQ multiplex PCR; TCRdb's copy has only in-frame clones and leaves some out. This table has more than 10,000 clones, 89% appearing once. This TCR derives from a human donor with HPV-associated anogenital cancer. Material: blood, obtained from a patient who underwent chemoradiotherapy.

CDR3: CATSSRGATYEQYF. The DNA of the CDR3 is TGTGCCACCAGCAGCAGGGGGGCCACCTACGAGCAGTACTTC. The V and J genes are TRBV15 and TRBJ2-5, with D possibly matching TRBD1 (7 bases). The better agreement between TRBJ2-7 and the DNA end casts doubt on the J call. Germline V CDR1 and CDR2: LNHNV, YYDKDF (reference sequence). The CDR3 contains 14 residues.